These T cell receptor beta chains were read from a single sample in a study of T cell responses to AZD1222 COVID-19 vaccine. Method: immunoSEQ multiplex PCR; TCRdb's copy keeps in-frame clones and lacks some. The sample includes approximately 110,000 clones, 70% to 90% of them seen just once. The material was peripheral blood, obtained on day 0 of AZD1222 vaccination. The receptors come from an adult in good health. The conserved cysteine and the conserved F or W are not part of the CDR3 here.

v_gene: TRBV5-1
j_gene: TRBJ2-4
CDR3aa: ASSFGQGQNIQY

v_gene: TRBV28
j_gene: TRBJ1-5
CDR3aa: ASSLSRVHKPQH

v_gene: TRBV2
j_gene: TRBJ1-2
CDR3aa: ASSSDRTDYGYT

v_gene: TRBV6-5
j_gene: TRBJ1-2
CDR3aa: ASSYSSDRGYT

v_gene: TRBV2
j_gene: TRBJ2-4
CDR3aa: ASRDRLSPIQY

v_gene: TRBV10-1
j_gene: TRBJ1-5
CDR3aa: ASSESQYQPQH

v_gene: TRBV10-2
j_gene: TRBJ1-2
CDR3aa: ASSPQGPYGYT

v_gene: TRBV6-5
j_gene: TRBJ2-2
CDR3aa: ASSYSPDTGELF

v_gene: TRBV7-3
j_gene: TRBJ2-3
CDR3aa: ASSLTSGGTTDTQY

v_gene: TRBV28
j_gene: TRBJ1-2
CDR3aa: ASSPPKWITGGGYT

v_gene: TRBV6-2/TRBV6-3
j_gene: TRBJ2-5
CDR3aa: ASSYGRGIQETQY

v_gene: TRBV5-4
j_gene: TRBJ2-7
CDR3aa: ASSRGIAGGPYEQY

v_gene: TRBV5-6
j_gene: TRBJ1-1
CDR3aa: ASSQGGGNTEAF

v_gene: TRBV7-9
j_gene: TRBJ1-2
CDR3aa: ASSSTGFYGYT

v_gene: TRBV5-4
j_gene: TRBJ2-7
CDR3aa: ASSLQGASGEQY

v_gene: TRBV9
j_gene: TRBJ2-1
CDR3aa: ASSSVLTGGSYNEQF

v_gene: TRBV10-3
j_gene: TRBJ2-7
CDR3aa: AISESQTPTYEQY

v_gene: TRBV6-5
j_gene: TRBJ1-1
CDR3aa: ASSYSRSTEAF

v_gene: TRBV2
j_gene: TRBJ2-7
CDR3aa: ASSSGQANYEQY

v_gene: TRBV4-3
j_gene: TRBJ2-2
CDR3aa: ASGTSLDTGELF

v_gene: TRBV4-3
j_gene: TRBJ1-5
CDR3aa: ASSQDNRIGNQPQH

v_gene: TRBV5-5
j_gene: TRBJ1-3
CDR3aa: ASSPSGGRSGNTIY

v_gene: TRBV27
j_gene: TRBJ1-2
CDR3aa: ASSLSAGAYGYT

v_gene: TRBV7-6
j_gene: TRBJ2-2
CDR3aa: ASSLVGAAGGPGELF

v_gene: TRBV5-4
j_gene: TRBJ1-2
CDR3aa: ASSLGQVYGYT

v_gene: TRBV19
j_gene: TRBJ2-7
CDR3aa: ASSGRVAYEQY

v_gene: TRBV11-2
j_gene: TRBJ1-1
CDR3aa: ASSFRTERTEAF

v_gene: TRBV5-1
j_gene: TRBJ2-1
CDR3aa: ASSRPGSGSYNEQF

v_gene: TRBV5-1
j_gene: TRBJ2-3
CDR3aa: ASSSGTGQDTQY

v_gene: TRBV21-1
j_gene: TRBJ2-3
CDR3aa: ASSKREGCTDTQY

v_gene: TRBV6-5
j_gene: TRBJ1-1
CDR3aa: ASRDRDRVNTEAF

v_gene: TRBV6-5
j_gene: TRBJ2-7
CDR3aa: ASSYEGGPYEQY

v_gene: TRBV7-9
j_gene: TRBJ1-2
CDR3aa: ASSLASTYGYT

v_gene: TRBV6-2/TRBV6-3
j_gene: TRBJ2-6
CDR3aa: ASSTGTSGGPSGANVLT

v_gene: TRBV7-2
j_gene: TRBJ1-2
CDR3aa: ASSITTGTLGYT

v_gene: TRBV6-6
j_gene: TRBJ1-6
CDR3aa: ASSQQGAYNSPLH

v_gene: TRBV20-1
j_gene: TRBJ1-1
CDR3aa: SAPGSTEAF

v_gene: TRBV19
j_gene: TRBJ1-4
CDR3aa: ASSPGTNEKLF

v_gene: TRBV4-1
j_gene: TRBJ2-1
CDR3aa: ASSPHSSGAYNEQF

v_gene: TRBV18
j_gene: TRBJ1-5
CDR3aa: ASSRGQEGQPQH

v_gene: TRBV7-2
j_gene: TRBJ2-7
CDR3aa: ASSSQVTGGRLY

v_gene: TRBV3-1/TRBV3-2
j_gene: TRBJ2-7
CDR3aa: ASSDDRFDYEQY

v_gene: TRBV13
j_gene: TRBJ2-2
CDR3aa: ASSFIITGELF

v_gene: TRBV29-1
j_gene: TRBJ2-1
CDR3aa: SVFSHTYNEQF

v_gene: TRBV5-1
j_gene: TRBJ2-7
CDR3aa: ASSEPGTYEQY

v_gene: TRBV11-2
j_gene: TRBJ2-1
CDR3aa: ASSLDTSGASEQF

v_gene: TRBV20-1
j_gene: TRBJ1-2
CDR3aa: SATIGYGYT

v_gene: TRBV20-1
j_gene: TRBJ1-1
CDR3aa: SASWLGTEAF

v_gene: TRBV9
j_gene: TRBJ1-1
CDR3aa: ASGDSRNTEAF

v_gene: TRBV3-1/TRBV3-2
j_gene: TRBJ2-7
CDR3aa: ASSQAAGGQDYEQY